A selection of T cell receptor beta chains follows, all from one sample in a study of blood T cells in healthy people across ages. TCRdb reanalysed the 5' RACE reads using MiXCR and keeps one entry per CDR3 protein. The table shows around 2 million distinct CDR3 sequences, with about two fifths occurring only once. The sequenced material came from blood. The origin of the receptors is a human donor in good health. Both conserved end residues are part of each CDR3. Fields, in order: V gene, D gene, clone size, J gene, CDR3 protein, CDR3 DNA. A D gene is named only where the DNA matches it firmly. Size values are once, few and many counts, or a class for expanded clones, and some rows have none.

v_call: TRBV11-2; d_call: NA; clone_size: NA; j_call: TRBJ2-5; cdr3_aa: CASSLIVSVGGETQYF; cdr3_nt: TGTGCCAGCAGCTTGATCGTTAGCGTGGGGGGAGAGACCCAGTACTTC
v_call: TRBV15; d_call: TRBD1; clone_size: NA; j_call: TRBJ2-5; cdr3_aa: CATSKGALYQETQYF; cdr3_nt: TGTGCCACCAGCAAGGGGGCATTGTACCAAGAGACCCAGTACTTC
v_call: TRBV4-3; d_call: NA; clone_size: NA; j_call: TRBJ1-6; cdr3_aa: CASSQIKGSPLHF; cdr3_nt: TGCGCCAGCAGCCAAATAAAGGGGTCACCCCTCCACTTT
v_call: TRBV4-2; d_call: TRBD1; clone_size: NA; j_call: TRBJ1-5; cdr3_aa: CASSRSDRGNQPQHF; cdr3_nt: TGTGCCAGCAGCCGGTCGGACAGGGGAAATCAGCCCCAGCATTTT
v_call: TRBV6-2/TRBV6-3; d_call: NA; clone_size: NA; j_call: TRBJ1-2; cdr3_aa: CVSRDYGYTF; cdr3_nt: TGTGTCAGCAGAGACTATGGCTACACCTTC
v_call: TRBV5-6; d_call: TRBD2; clone_size: NA; j_call: TRBJ2-3; cdr3_aa: CASSFGIQRDTDTQYF; cdr3_nt: TGTGCCAGCAGCTTCGGGATTCAGCGGGACACAGATACGCAGTATTTT
v_call: TRBV20-1; d_call: TRBD2; clone_size: NA; j_call: TRBJ2-5; cdr3_aa: CSARDPLAGAQETQYF; cdr3_nt: TGCAGTGCTAGAGACCCACTAGCGGGGGCTCAAGAGACCCAGTACTTC
v_call: TRBV4-2; d_call: NA; clone_size: NA; j_call: TRBJ2-3; cdr3_aa: CASSSRGGSSTDTQYF; cdr3_nt: TGTGCCAGCAGTTCTAGGGGGGGATCTAGCACAGATACGCAGTATTTT
v_call: TRBV2; d_call: NA; clone_size: NA; j_call: TRBJ2-5; cdr3_aa: CASTGIQETQYF; cdr3_nt: TGTGCCAGCACAGGGATCCAAGAGACCCAGTACTTC
v_call: TRBV11-1; d_call: NA; clone_size: NA; j_call: TRBJ1-1; cdr3_aa: CASSLARGTNTEAFF; cdr3_nt: TGTGCCAGCAGCTTAGCCCGGGGGACGAACACTGAAGCTTTCTTT
v_call: TRBV20-1; d_call: NA; clone_size: once; j_call: TRBJ2-1; cdr3_aa: CSVEVFEQFF; cdr3_nt: TGCAGTGTCGAAGTTTTTGAGCAGTTCTTC
v_call: TRBV5-1; d_call: TRBD1; clone_size: few; j_call: TRBJ1-5; cdr3_aa: CASGGQDPWAHQPQHF; cdr3_nt: TGCGCCAGCGGGGGACAGGACCCGTGGGCCCATCAGCCCCAGCATTTT
v_call: TRBV20-1; d_call: NA; clone_size: NA; j_call: TRBJ1-6; cdr3_aa: CSATIGDSPLHF; cdr3_nt: TGCAGTGCTACCATAGGGGATTCACCCCTCCACTTT
v_call: TRBV7-9; d_call: NA; clone_size: few; j_call: TRBJ2-7; cdr3_aa: CASSFRTDGYEQYF; cdr3_nt: TGTGCCAGCAGCTTTAGGACAGACGGCTACGAGCAGTACTTC
v_call: TRBV29-1; d_call: TRBD1; clone_size: few; j_call: TRBJ2-1; cdr3_aa: CSVDGQGAICDEQFF; cdr3_nt: TGCAGCGTTGACGGACAGGGGGCTATTTGCGATGAGCAGTTCTTC
v_call: TRBV5-4; d_call: NA; clone_size: NA; j_call: TRBJ1-6; cdr3_aa: CASSLDGQVAYNSPLHF; cdr3_nt: TGTGCCAGCAGCTTGGATGGTCAGGTAGCCTATAATTCACCCCTCCACTTT
v_call: TRBV9; d_call: NA; clone_size: NA; j_call: TRBJ1-2; cdr3_aa: CASSVAVQGKHGYTF; cdr3_nt: TGTGCCAGCAGCGTAGCGGTACAGGGTAAACATGGCTACACCTTC
v_call: TRBV5-1; d_call: NA; clone_size: few; j_call: TRBJ2-3; cdr3_aa: CASSFHGPTDTQYF; cdr3_nt: TGCGCCAGCAGCTTCCACGGCCCCACAGATACGCAGTATTTT
v_call: TRBV7-3; d_call: NA; clone_size: NA; j_call: TRBJ1-6; cdr3_aa: CASSLSGYSPLHF; cdr3_nt: TGTGCCAGCAGCTTAAGCGGTTATTCACCCCTCCACTTT
v_call: TRBV7-2; d_call: NA; clone_size: few; j_call: TRBJ2-7; cdr3_aa: CASSKGRAYEQYF; cdr3_nt: TGTGCCAGCAGCAAGGGTAGAGCCTACGAGCAGTACTTC
v_call: TRBV9; d_call: NA; clone_size: NA; j_call: TRBJ2-5; cdr3_aa: CASSAGGAWQETQYF; cdr3_nt: TGTGCCAGCAGCGCAGGGGGGGCCTGGCAAGAGACCCAGTACTTC
v_call: TRBV29-1; d_call: NA; clone_size: few; j_call: TRBJ1-3; cdr3_aa: CSVEDWGEASGNTIYF; cdr3_nt: TGCAGCGTTGAAGATTGGGGTGAAGCCTCTGGAAACACCATATATTTT
v_call: TRBV29-1; d_call: TRBD1; clone_size: many; j_call: TRBJ2-3; cdr3_aa: CSVEDRQGDTQYF; cdr3_nt: TGCAGCGTTGAAGACCGACAGGGGGATACGCAGTATTTT
v_call: TRBV12-3/TRBV12-4; d_call: TRBD2; clone_size: few; j_call: TRBJ2-1; cdr3_aa: CASSFGAGTYNEQFF; cdr3_nt: TGTGCCAGCAGTTTTGGAGCGGGGACCTACAATGAGCAGTTCTTC
v_call: TRBV12-3/TRBV12-4; d_call: NA; clone_size: NA; j_call: TRBJ1-3; cdr3_aa: CASSFGPRSGNTIYF; cdr3_nt: TGTGCCAGCAGCTTTGGACCGCGCTCTGGAAACACCATATATTTT
v_call: TRBV7-9; d_call: NA; clone_size: NA; j_call: TRBJ2-7; cdr3_aa: CASSLVRDAYEQYF; cdr3_nt: TGTGCCAGCAGCTTAGTGCGGGACGCCTACGAGCAGTACTTC
v_call: TRBV4-1; d_call: TRBD2; clone_size: NA; j_call: TRBJ2-1; cdr3_aa: CAGAGGRGATYNEQFF; cdr3_nt: TGCGCCGGTGCGGGTGGGCGGGGGGCAACCTACAATGAGCAGTTCTTC
v_call: TRBV7-2; d_call: NA; clone_size: NA; j_call: TRBJ1-4; cdr3_aa: CASSSRGQEKLFF; cdr3_nt: TGTGCCAGCAGCTCCCGCGGGCAGGAAAAACTGTTTTTT
v_call: TRBV7-2; d_call: TRBD2; clone_size: NA; j_call: TRBJ2-7; cdr3_aa: CASSLDHSGGSTYEQYF; cdr3_nt: TGTGCCAGCAGCTTAGACCACAGCGGGGGCAGTACCTACGAGCAGTACTTC
v_call: TRBV7-9; d_call: NA; clone_size: few; j_call: TRBJ1-1; cdr3_aa: CASSGKQGVGEAFF; cdr3_nt: TGTGCCAGCTCCGGGAAGCAGGGAGTCGGTGAAGCTTTCTTT
v_call: TRBV14; d_call: NA; clone_size: NA; j_call: TRBJ2-7; cdr3_aa: CASSRTRTDYTYEQYF; cdr3_nt: TGTGCCAGCAGTCGTACTCGGACAGATTATACCTACGAGCAGTACTTC
v_call: TRBV9; d_call: TRBD1; clone_size: NA; j_call: TRBJ2-7; cdr3_aa: CASSASGQGYEQYF; cdr3_nt: TGTGCCAGCAGCGCCTCGGGACAGGGCTACGAGCAGTACTTC
v_call: TRBV7-2; d_call: TRBD1; clone_size: NA; j_call: TRBJ2-1; cdr3_aa: CASSFTRDREEFF; cdr3_nt: TGTGCCAGCAGCTTTACCCGGGACAGGGAAGAGTTCTTC
v_call: TRBV7-2; d_call: TRBD1; clone_size: few; j_call: TRBJ1-6; cdr3_aa: CASSLQGQDYNSPLHF; cdr3_nt: TGTGCCAGCAGCTTACAGGGACAGGACTATAATTCACCCCTCCACTTT
v_call: TRBV7-9; d_call: NA; clone_size: NA; j_call: TRBJ1-2; cdr3_aa: CASSLMAQGLNGYTF; cdr3_nt: TGTGCCAGCAGCTTAATGGCCCAGGGTCTGAATGGCTACACCTTC
v_call: TRBV10-2; d_call: TRBD2; clone_size: few; j_call: TRBJ2-1; cdr3_aa: CASSDSGVYNEQFF; cdr3_nt: TGCGCCAGCAGTGACAGCGGGGTTTACAATGAGCAGTTCTTC
v_call: TRBV7-9; d_call: TRBD1; clone_size: NA; j_call: TRBJ1-2; cdr3_aa: CASSLGSGTGGYGYTF; cdr3_nt: TGTGCCAGCAGCTTGGGATCTGGGACAGGGGGCTATGGCTACACCTTC
v_call: TRBV6-5; d_call: NA; clone_size: NA; j_call: TRBJ2-2; cdr3_aa: CASSSVLVMGTGELFF; cdr3_nt: TGTGCCAGCAGTTCCGTACTAGTAATGGGGACCGGGGAGCTGTTTTTT
v_call: TRBV28; d_call: TRBD2; clone_size: NA; j_call: TRBJ2-7; cdr3_aa: CASSLERGATYEQYF; cdr3_nt: TGTGCCAGCAGTTTAGAGCGGGGGGCGACCTACGAGCAGTACTTC
v_call: TRBV20-1; d_call: TRBD1; clone_size: NA; j_call: TRBJ2-7; cdr3_aa: CAAEAGTEAYEQYF; cdr3_nt: TGCGCTGCCGAAGCCGGGACAGAGGCCTACGAGCAGTACTTC
v_call: TRBV7-2; d_call: NA; clone_size: few; j_call: TRBJ1-5; cdr3_aa: CASSSGPRNNQPQHF; cdr3_nt: TGTGCCAGCAGCTCAGGCCCGAGGAACAATCAGCCCCAGCATTTT
v_call: TRBV11-1; d_call: NA; clone_size: many; j_call: TRBJ2-5; cdr3_aa: CASSSNRETQYF; cdr3_nt: TGTGCCAGCAGCTCCAACAGGGAGACCCAGTACTTC
v_call: TRBV7-2; d_call: NA; clone_size: NA; j_call: TRBJ2-5; cdr3_aa: CASSHQRGPQETQYF; cdr3_nt: TGTGCCAGCAGCCACCAAAGAGGCCCGCAAGAGACCCAGTACTTC
v_call: TRBV7-2; d_call: NA; clone_size: NA; j_call: TRBJ2-4; cdr3_aa: CASSAGPLAKNIQYF; cdr3_nt: TGTGCCAGCAGCGCAGGACCCCTAGCCAAAAACATTCAGTACTTC
v_call: TRBV27; d_call: TRBD2; clone_size: NA; j_call: TRBJ2-1; cdr3_aa: CASSPPGGVYNEQFF; cdr3_nt: TGTGCCAGCAGTCCCCCCGGGGGGGTATACAATGAGCAGTTCTTC
v_call: TRBV6-5; d_call: NA; clone_size: NA; j_call: TRBJ1-3; cdr3_aa: CASSYADSRGTTIYF; cdr3_nt: TGTGCCAGCAGTTACGCCGACAGCAGGGGAACCACCATATATTTT
v_call: TRBV12-3/TRBV12-4; d_call: NA; clone_size: NA; j_call: TRBJ1-5; cdr3_aa: CASSLVPDTQPQHF; cdr3_nt: TGTGCCAGCAGTTTAGTCCCGGACACGCAGCCCCAGCATTTT
v_call: TRBV12-3/TRBV12-4; d_call: NA; clone_size: NA; j_call: TRBJ1-2; cdr3_aa: CASSSYRAAGYTF; cdr3_nt: TGTGCCAGCAGTTCCTACAGGGCCGCGGGCTACACCTTC
v_call: TRBV18; d_call: NA; clone_size: NA; j_call: TRBJ1-1; cdr3_aa: CASSPGTDREAFF; cdr3_nt: TGTGCCAGCTCACCAGGAACAGATCGTGAAGCTTTCTTT
v_call: TRBV5-5; d_call: NA; clone_size: NA; j_call: TRBJ2-5; cdr3_aa: CASSSGWSDFWETQYF; cdr3_nt: TGTGCCAGCAGCTCGGGTTGGAGCGACTTTTGGGAGACCCAGTACTTC
v_call: TRBV12-3/TRBV12-4; d_call: TRBD2; clone_size: NA; j_call: TRBJ2-4; cdr3_aa: CASSSYSGGLNIQYF; cdr3_nt: TGTGCCAGCAGTTCTTATAGCGGGGGGCTAAACATTCAGTACTTC
v_call: TRBV27; d_call: NA; clone_size: many; j_call: TRBJ2-3; cdr3_aa: CASSFGRASTDTQYF; cdr3_nt: TGTGCCAGCAGTTTCGGAAGAGCTAGCACAGATACGCAGTATTTT
v_call: TRBV4-1; d_call: NA; clone_size: few; j_call: TRBJ2-7; cdr3_aa: CASSQEWSGDEQYF; cdr3_nt: TGCGCCAGCAGCCAAGAATGGTCTGGGGACGAGCAGTACTTC